This passage covers 31 T cell receptor beta chains from one sample sequenced in a study of CXCR3-negative and CXCR3-positive naive CD8 T cells. Whole-study findings and limits: A higher hydrophobicity marked the TRB CDR3s of CXCR3-positive naive cells versus CXCR3-negative naive cells.

UMI-tagged TRB cDNA libraries were built via 5' RACE. Reanalyzing the 5' RACE reads, TCRdb keeps one entry per CDR3 protein, without DNA. The sample totals approximately 130,000 distinct CDR3 sequences. The antigens of these receptors remain unknown. Sequencing was carried out using naive CXCR3+ CD8+ T cells from blood. Subset indicated: CD45RO-CCR7+CD27+CD95- naive CD8+ T cells expressing CXCR3 (TNR3+). These receptor sequences come from a human donor in good health. Some clones in this sample may be carry-over from other donors' samples.

The V and J genes are TRBV29-1 and TRBJ2-2; without DNA, the TCRdb call of TRBD1 cannot be checked. The CDR3 is 13 residues long. Germline V gene lookup returns CDR1 SQVTM and CDR2 ANQGSEA. CDR3 loop: CSAQGQNTGELFF.

The V call is TRBV7-9, the J call TRBJ1-2; TCRdb's D call, TRBD1, is unchecked because there is no DNA. CDR1 and CDR2 from the germline V gene are SEHNR and FQNEAQ (reference sequence). The CDR3 spans 18 residues. The CDR3 protein is CASSNYEIGTVSNYGYTF. The variable domain in full, completed from reference TRBV7-9 and TRBJ1-2, reads DTGVSQNPRHKITKRGQNVTFRCDPISEHNRLYWYRQTLGQGPEFLTYFQNEAQLEKSRLLSDRFSAERPKGSFSTLEIQRTEQGDSAMYLCASSNYEIGTVSNYGYTFGSGTRLTVV.

This chain uses TRBV7-2 with TRBJ1-2; TCRdb indicates TRBD1, and absent DNA this call remains unverified. Looked up from germline, CDR1 is SGHTA and CDR2 is FQGNSA. There are 17 residues in the CDR3. The CDR3 spells CASSLATGEWGNYGYTF.

The chain combines TRBV3-1 with TRBJ1-4. This CDR3 has 18 amino acids. From germline, CDR1 is LGHDT and CDR2 YNNKEL (reference sequence). The CDR3 sequence is CASSQEWLQEGSNEKLFF.

The V gene is TRBV3-1, the J gene TRBJ2-7; TCRdb picks TRBD2, but there is no DNA to check that call. The CDR3 is made up of 12 amino acids. Germline CDR1 reads LGHDT; CDR2 reads YNNKEL (reference sequence). This CDR3 reads CASGAGAYEQYF.

The chain combines TRBV7-2 with TRBJ2-7. CDR1 is SGHTA, CDR2 FQGNSA, per germline. This CDR3 has 14 amino acids. Here the CDR3 reads CASSFTDVVYEQYF.

The chain uses TRBV28 and TRBJ2-1; TCRdb returns TRBD1, unconfirmable since there is no DNA. This CDR3 spans 16 amino acids. The germline CDR1 and CDR2 sequences are MDHEN and SYDVKM. CDR3 loop: CASDRGSGRAYNEQFF.

The chain carries TRBV27 and TRBJ2-5; the TCRdb D gene call, TRBD1, has no DNA to confirm it. From germline, CDR1 is MNHEY and CDR2 SMNVEV (reference sequence). This CDR3 spans 13 amino acids. CDR3 amino acids: CASSFSTGETQYF.

The gene calls are TRBV7-6 and TRBJ2-3; checking the TCRdb D call of TRBD1 is not possible without DNA. The CDR3 has 16 amino acids. Germline CDR1 and CDR2: SGHVS and FNYEAQ. CDR3: CASSWDSQSSTDTQYF. The complete variable domain, with remaining parts taken from reference TRBV7-6 and TRBJ2-3, reads GAGVSQSPRYKVTKRGQDVALRCDPISGHVSLYWYRQALGQGPEFLTYFNYEAQQDKSGLPNDRFSAERPEGSISTLTIQRTEQRDSAMYRCASSWDSQSSTDTQYFGPGTRLTVL.

This chain connects TRBV7-9 to TRBJ2-3; TCRdb's assignment of TRBD2 cannot be checked, as there is no DNA. The CDR3 runs to 12 residues. Germline V gene lookup returns CDR1 SEHNR and CDR2 FQNEAQ (reference sequence). The CDR3 sequence is CASRLGPNTQYF. The variable domain in full, with the rest retrieved from reference TRBV7-9 and TRBJ2-3, is DTGVSQNPRHKITKRGQNVTFRCDPISEHNRLYWYRQTLGQGPEFLTYFQNEAQLEKSRLLSDRFSAERPKGSFSTLEIQRTEQGDSAMYLCASRLGPNTQYFGPGTRLTVL.

The CDR3 region is CSAYLGLDVLTF. The gene calls are TRBV20-1 and TRBJ2-6. Germline V CDR1 and CDR2: DFQATT, SNEGSKA (reference sequence). This CDR3 comprises 12 residues.

The chain employs TRBV12-3 or TRBV12-4 and TRBJ2-2; TCRdb lists TRBD2, though no DNA is available to test this call. This CDR3 has 15 residues. CDR3 amino acids: CASSSQSGFSGELFF.

The rearrangement joins TRBV19 to TRBJ2-2; absent DNA, TCRdb's TRBD1 call cannot be checked. There are 16 residues in the CDR3. CDR1 LNHDA and CDR2 SQIVND come from the germline V gene (reference sequence). CDR3 in amino acids: CASSIGGGTNTGELFF.

The rearrangement joins TRBV21-1 to TRBJ1-1. TRBV21-1 is shown as a pseudogene. The CDR3 contains 17 residues. CDR3 sequence reads: CASSIGQGKRMNTEAFF.

The V and J genes are TRBV28 and TRBJ1-1. The CDR3 consists of 16 residues. Germline V gene sequence: CDR1 MDHEN, CDR2 SYDVKM. This CDR3 is CASSLRLRRGNTEAFF.

The chain links TRBV12-3 or TRBV12-4 to TRBJ2-7; TCRdb's D call of TRBD1 is untestable without DNA. The CDR3 contains 14 residues. This chain's CDR3 is CASSFGQGSYEQYF.

The J gene is TRBJ2-3, the V gene TRBV29-1; TCRdb gives TRBD2 as the D gene, but with no DNA this cannot be confirmed. Germline V CDR1 and CDR2: SQVTM, ANQGSEA. This CDR3 has 12 residues. The CDR3 loop is CSVEGDLPRRDF.

V usage is TRBV4-3 and J usage is TRBJ1-2. Germline V gene sequence: CDR1 LGHNA, CDR2 YSLEER. CDR3 length equals 16 residues. The CDR3 reads CASSRERGTTNYGYTF.

The chain joins TRBV12-3 or TRBV12-4 to TRBJ2-7; TCRdb picks TRBD1, but there is no DNA to check that call. The CDR3 runs to 13 residues. CDR3 loop: CASSDTDRYEQYF.

The rearrangement links TRBV27 to TRBJ2-7. In germline, CDR1 is MNHEY, CDR2 SMNVEV (reference sequence). The CDR3 has 14 residues. The CDR3 loop reads CASSPRVNLHEQYF.

The V call is TRBV12-3 or TRBV12-4, the J call TRBJ1-2. The CDR3 covers 12 residues. This CDR3 reads CASSVVQYGYTF.

The genes are TRBV29-1 and TRBJ1-1. The germline gives CDR1 SQVTM, CDR2 ANQGSEA. The CDR3 extends over 14 amino acids. This CDR3 reads CSAKYPYASFEAFF. The entire variable domain, with the rest obtained from reference TRBV29-1 and TRBJ1-1, is as follows: SAVISQKPSRDICQRGTSLTIQCQVDSQVTMMFWYRQQPGQSLTLIATANQGSEATYESGFVIDKFPISRPNLTFSTLTVSNMSPEDSSIYLCSAKYPYASFEAFFGQGTRLTVV.

V and J are TRBV20-1 and TRBJ2-7; the TRBD1 assignment by TCRdb is unverifiable without DNA. The CDR3 consists of 16 residues. The germline V gene encodes CDR1 DFQATT and CDR2 SNEGSKA (reference sequence). CDR3 sequence: CSASSGFGTDYGEQYF.

The chain employs TRBV28 and TRBJ2-1; TCRdb picks TRBD1, but there is no DNA to check that call. Per the germline V gene, CDR1 is MDHEN and CDR2 is SYDVKM. The CDR3 extends over 11 amino acids. The CDR3 sequence: CASHYDREQFF.

The V gene is TRBV29-1, the J gene TRBJ2-1; lacking DNA, the TRBD2 call made by TCRdb goes unchecked. The CDR3 runs 17 residues. Germline V gene sequence: CDR1 SQVTM, CDR2 ANQGSEA. The CDR3 sequence: CSVERGGLAGLYNEQFF.

This sequence joins TRBV7-9 and TRBJ2-1; TCRdb lists TRBD1, though no DNA is available to test this call. Germline CDR1 is SEHNR and CDR2 is FQNEAQ (reference sequence). CDR3 length: 16 residues. This CDR3 reads CASSSDNHRGINEQFF.

The chain recombines TRBV6-5 with TRBJ2-7; TCRdb designates TRBD1, a call that cannot be tested without DNA. The CDR3 is 15 amino acids. Germline CDR1 is MNHEY and CDR2 is SVGAGI. CDR3 loop: CATQLTGDLSYEQYF.

The J gene is TRBJ1-2, the V gene TRBV20-1; TCRdb proposes TRBD1, but this gene call is untestable without DNA. Germline-derived CDR1 and CDR2 are DFQATT and SNEGSKA (reference sequence). The CDR3 has 12 residues. The CDR3 spells CSAVPRIYGYTF.

The chain uses TRBV12-3 or TRBV12-4 and TRBJ2-1; TCRdb selects TRBD1, and the lack of DNA leaves this call unchecked. The CDR3 is 12 amino acids. CDR3 region: CASRDSYNEQFF.

CDR3 amino acids: CASSESMAGVDGYTF. V and J are TRBV10-2 and TRBJ1-2; no DNA is available, so the TRBD1 call from TCRdb remains unchecked. Germline loops: CDR1 WSHSY, CDR2 SAAADI. The CDR3 is made up of 15 amino acids.

The genes are TRBV11-2 and TRBJ2-7; there is no DNA to check the TCRdb D call of TRBD2. CDR3 length: 17 residues. Per the germline V gene, CDR1 is SGHAT and CDR2 is FQNNGV. CDR3 sequence reads: CASSLDPRERGLYEQYF.